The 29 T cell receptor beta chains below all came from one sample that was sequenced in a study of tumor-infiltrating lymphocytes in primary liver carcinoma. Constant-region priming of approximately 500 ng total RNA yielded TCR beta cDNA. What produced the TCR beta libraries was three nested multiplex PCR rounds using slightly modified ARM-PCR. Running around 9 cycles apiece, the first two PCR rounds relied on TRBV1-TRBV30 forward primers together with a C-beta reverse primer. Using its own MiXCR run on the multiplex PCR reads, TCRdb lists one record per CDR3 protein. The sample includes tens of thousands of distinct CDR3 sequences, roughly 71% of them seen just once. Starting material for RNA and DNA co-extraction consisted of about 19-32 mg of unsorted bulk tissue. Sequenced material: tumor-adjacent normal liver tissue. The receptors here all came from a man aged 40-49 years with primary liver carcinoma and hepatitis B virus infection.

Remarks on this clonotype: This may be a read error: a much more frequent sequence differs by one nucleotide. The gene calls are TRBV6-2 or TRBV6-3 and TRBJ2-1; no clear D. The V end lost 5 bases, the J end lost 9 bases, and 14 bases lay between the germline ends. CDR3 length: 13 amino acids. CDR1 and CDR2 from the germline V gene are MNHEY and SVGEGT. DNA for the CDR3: TGTGCCAGCAGTACCGCCCCAGTAGGTGAGCAGTTCTTC. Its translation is CASSTAPVGEQFF.

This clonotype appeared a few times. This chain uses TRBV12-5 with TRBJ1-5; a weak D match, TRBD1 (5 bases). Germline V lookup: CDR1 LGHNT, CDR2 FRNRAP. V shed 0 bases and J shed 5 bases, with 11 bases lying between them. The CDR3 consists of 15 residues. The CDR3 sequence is CASGLVVGEDQPQHF. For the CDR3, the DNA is TGTGCTAGTGGTTTGGTAGTAGGGGAAGATCAGCCCCAGCATTTT.

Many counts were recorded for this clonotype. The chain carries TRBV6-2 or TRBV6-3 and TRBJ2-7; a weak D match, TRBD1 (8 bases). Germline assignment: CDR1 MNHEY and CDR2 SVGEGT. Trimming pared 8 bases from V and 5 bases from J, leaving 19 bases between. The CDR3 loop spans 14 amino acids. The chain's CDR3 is CASQGAGVLDEQYF. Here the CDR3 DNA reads TGTGCCAGCCAGGGGGCGGGAGTCCTGGACGAGCAGTACTTC.

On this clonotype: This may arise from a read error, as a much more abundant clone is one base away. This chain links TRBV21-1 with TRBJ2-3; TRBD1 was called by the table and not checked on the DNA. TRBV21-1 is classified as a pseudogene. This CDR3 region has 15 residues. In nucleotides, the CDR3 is TGTGCCAGGTCCCGCGGGAAGACTAGCGCAGATACGCAGTATTTT. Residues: CARSRGKTSADTQYF.

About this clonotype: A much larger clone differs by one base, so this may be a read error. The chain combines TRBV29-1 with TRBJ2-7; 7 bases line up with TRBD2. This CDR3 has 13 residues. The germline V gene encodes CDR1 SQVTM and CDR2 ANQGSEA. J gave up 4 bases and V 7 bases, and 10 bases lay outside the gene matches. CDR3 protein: CSAAAGEGYEQYF. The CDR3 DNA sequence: TGCAGCGCGGCGGCGGGAGAGGGATACGAGCAGTACTTC.

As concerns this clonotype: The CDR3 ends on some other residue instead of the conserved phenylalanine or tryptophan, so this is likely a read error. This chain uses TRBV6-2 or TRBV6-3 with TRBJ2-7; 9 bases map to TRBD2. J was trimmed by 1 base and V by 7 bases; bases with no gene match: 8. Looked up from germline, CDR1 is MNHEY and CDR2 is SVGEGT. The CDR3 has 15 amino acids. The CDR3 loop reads CASTYLAGVSYEQYS. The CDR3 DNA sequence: TGTGCCAGCACGTACTTAGCGGGAGTGTCCTACGAGCAGTACTCT.

This CDR3 reads CASTGRRGSGELFF. The CDR3 coding sequence is TGCGCCAGTACTGGACGAAGAGGGAGTGGGGAGCTGTTTTTT. The V and J genes are TRBV10-2 and TRBJ2-2; the D gene is possibly TRBD2 (5 bases). The CDR3 is made up of 14 amino acids. Germline CDR1 WSHSY, CDR2 SAAADI. The V end was cut by 9 bases, the J end by 8 bases, with 19 bases between.

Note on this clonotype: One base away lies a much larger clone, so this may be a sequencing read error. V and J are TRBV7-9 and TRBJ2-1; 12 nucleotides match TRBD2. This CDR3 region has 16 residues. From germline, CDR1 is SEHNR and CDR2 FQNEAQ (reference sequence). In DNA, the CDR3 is TGTGCCAGCAGTTCCCTAGCGGGAGGGCCCTACAATGAGCACTTCTTC. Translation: CASSSLAGGPYNEHFF.

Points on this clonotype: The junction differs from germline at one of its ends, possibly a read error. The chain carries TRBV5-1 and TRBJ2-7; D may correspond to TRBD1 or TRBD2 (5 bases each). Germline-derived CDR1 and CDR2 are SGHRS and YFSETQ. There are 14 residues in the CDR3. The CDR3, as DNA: TGCACCAGCAGCTTGGACCCGGGGCCCTACGAGCTGTACTTC. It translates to CTSSLDPGPYELYF.

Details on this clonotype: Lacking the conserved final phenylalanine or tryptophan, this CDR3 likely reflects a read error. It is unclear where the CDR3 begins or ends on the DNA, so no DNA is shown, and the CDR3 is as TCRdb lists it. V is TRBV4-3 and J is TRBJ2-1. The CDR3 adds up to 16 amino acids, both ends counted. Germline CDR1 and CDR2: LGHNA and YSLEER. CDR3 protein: CASSQDRDTLYNEQFI.

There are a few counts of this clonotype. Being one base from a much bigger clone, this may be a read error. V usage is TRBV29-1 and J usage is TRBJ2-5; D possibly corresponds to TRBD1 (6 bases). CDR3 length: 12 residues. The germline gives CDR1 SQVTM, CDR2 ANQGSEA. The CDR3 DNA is TGCATCGGTATGGACAGTGGAGAGACCCAGTACTTC. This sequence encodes CIGMDSGETQYF. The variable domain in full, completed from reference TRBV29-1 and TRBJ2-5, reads SAVISQKPSRDICQRGTSLTIQCQVDSQVTMMFWYRQQPGQSLTLIATANQGSEATYESGFVIDKFPISRPNLTFSTLTVSNMSPEDSSIYLCIGMDSGETQYFGPGTRLLVL.

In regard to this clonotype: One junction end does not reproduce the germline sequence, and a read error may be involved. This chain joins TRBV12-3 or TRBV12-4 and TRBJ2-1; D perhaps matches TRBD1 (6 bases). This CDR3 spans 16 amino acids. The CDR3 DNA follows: TGTGCCGGCAGTCTCACCCTGGACAGACTCGACAATGAGCAGTTCTTC. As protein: CAGSLTLDRLDNEQFF.

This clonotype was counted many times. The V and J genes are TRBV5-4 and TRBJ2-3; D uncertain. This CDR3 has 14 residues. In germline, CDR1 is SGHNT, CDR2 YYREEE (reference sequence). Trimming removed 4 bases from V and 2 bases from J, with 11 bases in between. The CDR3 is CASSQTQVTDTQYF. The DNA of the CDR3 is TGTGCCAGCAGCCAGACCCAGGTCACAGATACGCAGTATTTT.

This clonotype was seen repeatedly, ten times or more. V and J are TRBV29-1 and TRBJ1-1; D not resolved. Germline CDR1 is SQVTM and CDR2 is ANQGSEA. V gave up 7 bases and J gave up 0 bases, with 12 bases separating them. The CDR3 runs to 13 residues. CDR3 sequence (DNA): TGCAGCGCCGGGTACGGGCTGAACACTGAAGCTTTCTTT. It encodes CSAGYGLNTEAFF.

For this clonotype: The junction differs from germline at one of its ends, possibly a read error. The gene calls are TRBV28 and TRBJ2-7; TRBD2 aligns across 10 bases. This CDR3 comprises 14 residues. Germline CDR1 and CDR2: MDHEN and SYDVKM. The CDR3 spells CTSSSLAGDYEQYF. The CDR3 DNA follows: TGTACCAGCAGTAGTCTAGCGGGAGACTATGAGCAGTACTTC.

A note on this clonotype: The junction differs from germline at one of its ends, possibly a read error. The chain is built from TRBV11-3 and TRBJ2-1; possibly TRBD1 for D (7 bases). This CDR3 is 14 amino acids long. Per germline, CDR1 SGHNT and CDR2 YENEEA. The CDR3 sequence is CARSARPGGNEQFF. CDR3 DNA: TGTGCCCGCAGCGCCCGCCCAGGGGGGAATGAGCAGTTCTTC.

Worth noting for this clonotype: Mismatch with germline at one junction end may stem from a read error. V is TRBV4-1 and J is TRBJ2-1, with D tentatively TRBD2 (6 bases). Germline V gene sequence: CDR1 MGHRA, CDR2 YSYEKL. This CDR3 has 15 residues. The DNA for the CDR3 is TGCGCCAGCAGCCCAGTCGGGGGAGGCGGCAATGAGCAGGTCTTC. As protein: CASSPVGGGGNEQVF.

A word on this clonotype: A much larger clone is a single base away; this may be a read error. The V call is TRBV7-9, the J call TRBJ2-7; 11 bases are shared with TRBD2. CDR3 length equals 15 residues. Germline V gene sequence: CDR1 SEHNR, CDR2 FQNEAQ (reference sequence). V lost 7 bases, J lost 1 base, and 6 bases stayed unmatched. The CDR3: CASIWTSGPSYEQYF. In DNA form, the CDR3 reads TGTGCCAGCATTTGGACTAGCGGGCCTTCCTACGAGCAGTACTTC.

The CDR3 DNA sequence: TGCGCCAGCAGCTTGGCAGCGGGAGTTACCTACAATGAGCAGTTCTTC. This gives the protein CASSLAAGVTYNEQFF. The chain couples TRBV5-1 to TRBJ2-1, with 8 bases lining up with TRBD2. From germline, CDR1 is SGHRS and CDR2 YFSETQ. The CDR3 contains 16 residues. With V trimmed by 0 bases and J by 2 bases, 4 bases remained unmatched.

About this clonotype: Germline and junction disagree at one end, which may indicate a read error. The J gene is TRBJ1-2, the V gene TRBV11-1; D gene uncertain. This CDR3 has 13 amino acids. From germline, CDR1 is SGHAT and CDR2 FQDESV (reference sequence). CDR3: CASSLVHNYDYTF. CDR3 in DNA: TGTGCCAGTAGCTTGGTCCATAACTATGACTACACCTTC.

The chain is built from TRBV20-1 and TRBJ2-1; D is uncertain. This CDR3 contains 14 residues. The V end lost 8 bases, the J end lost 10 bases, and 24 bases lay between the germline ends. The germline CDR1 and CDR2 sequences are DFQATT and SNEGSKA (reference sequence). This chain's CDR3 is CSPLAGSPWGEQFF. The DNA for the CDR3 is TGCAGTCCTTTAGCAGGATCTCCCTGGGGAGAGCAGTTCTTC.

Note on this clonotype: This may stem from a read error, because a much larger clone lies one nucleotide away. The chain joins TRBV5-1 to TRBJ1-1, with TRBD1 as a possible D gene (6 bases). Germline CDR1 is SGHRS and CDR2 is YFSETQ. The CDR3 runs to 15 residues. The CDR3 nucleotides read TGCGCCATCAGCTTGGCCTTGGGGGCAGCCTCTAGATCTTTCTTT. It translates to CAISLALGAASRSFF.

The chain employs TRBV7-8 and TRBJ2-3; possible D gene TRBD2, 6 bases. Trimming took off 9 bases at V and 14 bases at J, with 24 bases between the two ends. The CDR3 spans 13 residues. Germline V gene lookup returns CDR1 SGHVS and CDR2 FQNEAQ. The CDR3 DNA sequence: TGTGCCAGTTGGGGGGTGGACGAGGATACACGGTATTTT. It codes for CASWGVDEDTRYF.

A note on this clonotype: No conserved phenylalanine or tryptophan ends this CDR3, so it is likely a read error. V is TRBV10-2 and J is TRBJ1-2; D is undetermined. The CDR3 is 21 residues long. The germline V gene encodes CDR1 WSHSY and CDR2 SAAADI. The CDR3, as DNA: TGCACCAGCAGTGAGGGCTTAGTGTCGGGGTGTAGCCGAAGATTGGGTTATGGCTACACCCTC. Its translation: CTSSEGLVSGCSRRLGYGYTL.

DNA for the CDR3: TGTGCCGTCAGGGCGCCCGGGTCCGACAATGAGCAGTTCTTC. This gives the protein CAVRAPGSDNEQFF. This rearrangement joins TRBV7-8 to TRBJ2-1, with D possibly matching TRBD1 (5 bases). Germline V gives CDR1 SGHVS, CDR2 FQNEAQ. The CDR3 length is 14 residues. The V end lost 11 bases, the J end lost 5 bases, and 19 bases lay between the germline ends.

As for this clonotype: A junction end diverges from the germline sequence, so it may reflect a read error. The CDR3 DNA reads TGTGCTAGCAGCCCGCCTGGAGGCTCAGCGGTCTCCTACATTGAGCAGTTCTTC. It is translated as CASSPPGGSAVSYIEQFF. This chain uses TRBV7-8 with TRBJ2-1; D may be TRBD2 (5 bases). This CDR3 is 18 amino acids long. Germline lookup yields CDR1 SGHVS and CDR2 FQNEAQ.

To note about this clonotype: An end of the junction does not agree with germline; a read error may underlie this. This CDR3 reads CVSSFQRISGANVLTF. The CDR3 region has the DNA TGTGTCAGCAGTTTTCAGAGGATTTCTGGGGCCAACGTCCTGACTTTC. The chain has TRBV12-3 or TRBV12-4 and TRBJ2-6; the D is unclear. CDR3 length: 16 residues.

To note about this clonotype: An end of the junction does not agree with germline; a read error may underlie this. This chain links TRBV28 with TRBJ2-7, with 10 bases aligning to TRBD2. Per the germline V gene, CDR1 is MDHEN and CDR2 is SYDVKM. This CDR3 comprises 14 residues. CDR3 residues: CTSNFLAGDYEQYF. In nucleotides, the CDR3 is TGTACCAGCAATTTCCTAGCGGGAGACTACGAGCAGTACTTC.

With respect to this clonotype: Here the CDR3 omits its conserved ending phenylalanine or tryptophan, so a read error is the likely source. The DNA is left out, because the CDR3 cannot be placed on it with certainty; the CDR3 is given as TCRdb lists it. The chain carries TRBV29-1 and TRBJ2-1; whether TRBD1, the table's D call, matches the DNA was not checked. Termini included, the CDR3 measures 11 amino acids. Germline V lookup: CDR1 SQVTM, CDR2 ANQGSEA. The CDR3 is CGGTGYNEQSS.